Presented here are 27 T cell receptor beta chains from one specimen sequenced in a study of regulatory T cells in long-lasting Graves disease. Arm-PCR of CDR3 regions and iRepertoire HTBI primers were the basis on which TCR beta libraries were built. One entry per CDR3 protein results from TCRdb running MiXCR on the multiplex PCR reads. Here the sample spans roughly 420,000 distinct CDR3 sequences, 16% being singletons. The time point is: newly diagnosed GD, antithyroid drugs for less than 3 months. With RNA extracted from PBMCs as input, the TCR library was made. Another study also made use of these data, one on T cells in Graves' hyperthyroidism and ophthalmopathy.

This sample comprised peripheral blood mononuclear cells (PBMCs), obtained at new diagnosis, from a patient treated with antithyroid drugs. The receptor set was obtained from a woman aged 25 to 45 with Graves disease.

This clonotype was recorded a few times. V and J are TRBV28 and TRBJ1-6; D may be TRBD1 (6 bases). CDR1 and CDR2 (germline): MDHEN, SYDVKM. This CDR3 has 13 amino acids. Trimming shortened V by 11 bases and J by 8 bases, and 16 bases separated the two germline ends. The CDR3 is CAHRGHRDSPLHF. CDR3 nucleotide sequence: TGTGCCCACCGAGGTCACAGGGATTCACCCCTCCACTTT.

Concerning this clonotype itself: It may be a read error: a sequence one base away is much more abundant. The gene calls are TRBV20-1 and TRBJ2-1; 7 nucleotides match TRBD1. The CDR3 runs to 14 residues. The V segment lost 5 bases and the J segment 4 bases; nucleotides outside the gene matches: 8. Germline assignment: CDR1 DFQATT and CDR2 SNEGSKA (reference sequence). The CDR3 DNA follows: TGCAGTGCTCCCCGGGACAGATGGTACAATGAGCAGTTCTTC. It codes for CSAPRDRWYNEQFF.

This rearrangement joins TRBV6-2 or TRBV6-3 to TRBJ1-5; D gene unclear. V was shortened by 5 bases and J by 8 bases, with 13 bases between the two germline ends. The CDR3 extends over 13 amino acids. CDR1 is MNHEY, CDR2 SVGEGT, per germline. CDR3 amino acids: CASSQPPREPQHF. The CDR3 region has the DNA TGTGCCAGCAGTCAGCCCCCAAGGGAGCCCCAGCATTTT.

Turning to this clonotype: A read error may be the cause here, since a much bigger clone is one base away. The rearrangement joins TRBV27 to TRBJ2-1; possibly TRBD1 for D (6 bases). The V end was cut by 0 bases, the J end by 10 bases, with 16 bases between. Germline V gives CDR1 MNHEY, CDR2 SMNVEV (reference sequence). This CDR3 has 15 residues. The CDR3 DNA is TGTGCCAGCAGTTTATCCCCCGGGACAAACTACGAGCAGTTCTTC. This sequence encodes CASSLSPGTNYEQFF.

At least ten counts were recorded for this clonotype. The chain links TRBV28 to TRBJ1-2; no clear D gene. This CDR3 is built from 12 residues. V lost 1 base, J lost 7 bases, and 7 bases lay in between. Germline V gene sequence: CDR1 MDHEN, CDR2 SYDVKM. This CDR3 reads CASSLSSLGYTF. The CDR3 region has the DNA TGTGCCAGCAGTTTATCCAGTCTTGGCTACACCTTC.

Many counts were recorded for this clonotype. J is TRBJ2-1 and V is TRBV27; no definite D call. Deletions cut 6 bases from V and 9 bases from J, with 12 bases between. The germline V gene has CDR1 MNHEY and CDR2 SMNVEV (reference sequence). The CDR3 contains 12 residues. CDR3 DNA: TGTGCCAGCAGCTCGAAACGTACTGAGCAGTTCTTC. Amino acids: CASSSKRTEQFF.

This clonotype was counted once. This sequence may be a read error, since a much larger clone differs from it by one base. In nucleotides, the CDR3 is TGCAGCGTTGAATGGGTCAGGTTCGATGAGCAGTTCTTC. Amino acid sequence: CSVEWVRFDEQFF. The rearrangement joins TRBV29-1 to TRBJ2-1; no firm D call. Trimming removed 2 bases at V and 8 bases at J, with 13 bases between. The germline V gene has CDR1 SQVTM and CDR2 ANQGSEA. The CDR3 consists of 13 residues.

This clonotype was seen only a few times. The gene calls are TRBV28 and TRBJ2-3, with a possible D match to TRBD2 (5 bases). CDR3 size: 15 residues. Germline-derived CDR1 and CDR2 are MDHEN and SYDVKM. Trimming removed 8 bases from V and 0 bases from J, with 15 bases in between. This CDR3 reads CASEYRGRSTDTQYF. The CDR3 nucleotides read TGTGCCAGCGAATACCGGGGTCGTAGCACAGATACGCAGTATTTT.

There are many counts of this clonotype. The rearrangement joins TRBV10-3 to TRBJ1-4, with no clear D. This CDR3 spans 15 amino acids. Germline V gene sequence: CDR1 ENHRY, CDR2 SYGVKD. Deletions cut 0 bases from V and 8 bases from J, with 13 bases between. The CDR3 DNA follows: TGTGCCATCAGTGAGTCTAGTAGTGGCCTCGAAAAACTGTTTTTT. Protein: CAISESSSGLEKLFF.

Details on this clonotype: This may stem from a read error, because a much larger clone lies one nucleotide away. This chain connects TRBV12-3 or TRBV12-4 to TRBJ2-2; 14 bases are shared with TRBD2. V was clipped by 5 bases and J by 5 bases; unmatched bases: 10. The CDR3 is made up of 18 amino acids. CDR3 sequence reads: CASSPTSGRVGLTGELFF. CDR3 bases: TGTGCCAGCAGTCCGACTAGCGGGAGGGTCGGGTTAACCGGGGAGCTGTTTTTT.

This clonotype was picked up many times. The V gene is TRBV9, the J gene TRBJ1-1; the match to TRBD1 covers 7 bases. Germline CDR1 is SGDLS and CDR2 is YYNGEE. J gave up 0 bases and V 0 bases, and 11 bases lay outside the gene matches. The CDR3 length is 18 residues. The CDR3 DNA reads TGTGCCAGCAGCGTAGTAGGAGGGGACAGAAACATGAACACTGAAGCTTTCTTT. Its translation: CASSVVGGDRNMNTEAFF.

The V and J genes are TRBV14 and TRBJ1-4; perhaps TRBD1 as D (6 bases). The germline gives CDR1 SGHDN, CDR2 FVKESK. Trimming removed 1 base from V and 8 bases from J, with 14 bases in between. CDR3 length: 15 residues. DNA for the CDR3: TGTGCCAGCAGCCAAGTCGCAGGGGCGAGGGAAAAACTGTTTTTT. It is translated as CASSQVAGAREKLFF.

Ten or more counts support this clonotype. This sequence joins TRBV9 and TRBJ1-1; D is perhaps TRBD1 (5 bases). Germline lookup yields CDR1 SGDLS and CDR2 YYNGEE. This CDR3 has 12 amino acids. Trimming removed 4 bases from V and 4 bases from J, with 8 bases in between. For the CDR3, the DNA is TGTGCCAGCAGCCGGGGGGTCACTGAAGCTTTCTTT. This encodes CASSRGVTEAFF.

This clonotype was recorded many times. The V and J genes are TRBV30 and TRBJ2-2; 10 bases align to TRBD2. The CDR3 covers 15 residues. Losses at the gene ends were 1 base for V and 3 bases for J; bases not matched to a gene: 2. CDR1 is GTSNPN and CDR2 is SVGIG in the germline V gene (reference sequence). As DNA, the CDR3 is TGTGCCTGGAGTGAGCTAGCGGGAGACACCGGGGAGCTGTTTTTT. This translates into CAWSELAGDTGELFF.

In this sample, this clonotype turned up many times. V and J are TRBV11-2 and TRBJ2-1; unclear D gene. CDR3 size: 16 residues. The V end lost 5 bases, the J end lost 0 bases, and 14 bases lay between the germline ends. CDR1 is SGHAT and CDR2 is FQNNGV in the germline V gene. The DNA for the CDR3 is TGTGCCAGCAGCGCCCACTACCCTAGCTCCTACAATGAGCAGTTCTTC. This encodes CASSAHYPSSYNEQFF.

The chain combines TRBV7-9 with TRBJ2-7, with a possible D match to TRBD1 (6 bases). Trimming took 4 bases from V and 3 from J, leaving 16 bases between them. This CDR3 is built from 15 residues. From germline, CDR1 is SEHNR and CDR2 FQNEAQ (reference sequence). The CDR3 region is CASSYATGNFYEQYF. The CDR3 DNA reads as TGTGCCAGCAGCTACGCTACAGGGAACTTCTACGAGCAGTACTTC.

V usage is TRBV7-6 and J usage is TRBJ2-5; TRBD1 might be the D (6 bases). The CDR3 totals 16 residues. In germline, CDR1 is SGHVS, CDR2 FNYEAQ. The ends were cut back, 5 bases at V and 5 bases at J, with 21 bases in the middle. The CDR3 coding sequence is TGTGCCAGCAGCCCCTACGCAGGGGCTTCCGGGGAGACCCAGTACTTC. As protein: CASSPYAGASGETQYF.

The chain is built from TRBV24-1 and TRBJ1-2; tentative D call: TRBD1 (5 bases). Between the trimmed V and J ends, which lost 4 bases and 0 bases, there was a span of 8 bases. Germline loops: CDR1 KGHDR, CDR2 SFDVKD. The CDR3 runs 14 residues. This CDR3 reads CATSDGTANYGYTF. The DNA for the CDR3 is TGTGCCACCAGTGACGGGACGGCTAACTATGGCTACACCTTC.

In this sample, this clonotype turned up many times. The chain combines TRBV7-9 with TRBJ1-4; TRBD1 aligns across 7 bases. Germline V gene sequence: CDR1 SEHNR, CDR2 FQNEAQ (reference sequence). There are 15 residues in the CDR3. V was clipped by 5 bases and J by 7 bases; unmatched bases: 10. This CDR3 reads CASSRQGSVVEKLFF. CDR3 DNA: TGTGCCAGCAGCAGACAGGGTAGTGTGGTTGAAAAACTGTTTTTT.

This clonotype was recorded at least ten times. V usage is TRBV11-2 and J usage is TRBJ2-7; D is unresolved. CDR1 is SGHAT and CDR2 is FQNNGV in the germline V gene. The ends were cut back, 3 bases at V and 3 bases at J, with 12 bases in the middle. The CDR3 sequence is 14 residues long. This CDR3 reads CASSFSGPNYEQYF. As DNA, the CDR3 is TGTGCCAGCAGCTTTTCAGGACCGAACTACGAGCAGTACTTC.

This clonotype was picked up many times. This rearrangement joins TRBV4-2 to TRBJ2-2; TRBD2 might be the D (5 bases). This CDR3 spans 16 amino acids. The ends were cut back, 1 base at V and 1 base at J, with 10 bases in the middle. Germline CDR1 LGHNA, CDR2 YNFKEQ. The CDR3 protein is CASSQGFSENTGELFF. In nucleotides, the CDR3 is TGTGCCAGCAGCCAAGGCTTTAGCGAGAACACCGGGGAGCTGTTTTTT.

This clonotype was detected a few times. The rearrangement joins TRBV9 to TRBJ1-2; D call uncertain. This CDR3 spans 15 amino acids. The V and J ends lost 4 bases and 0 bases respectively, with 13 bases between them. From germline, CDR1 is SGDLS and CDR2 YYNGEE. The CDR3 spells CASSQMVAANYGYTF. In DNA form, the CDR3 reads TGTGCCAGCAGCCAAATGGTTGCAGCTAACTATGGCTACACCTTC.

This clonotype occurred many times. This chain connects TRBV20-1 to TRBJ2-5, with a tentative D call TRBD1 (5 bases). Trimming shortened V by 0 bases and J by 0 bases, and 17 bases separated the two germline ends. Germline assignment: CDR1 DFQATT and CDR2 SNEGSKA (reference sequence). CDR3 length equals 17 residues. CDR3: CSAREAEGAGHQETQYF. CDR3 sequence (DNA): TGCAGTGCTAGAGAGGCGGAAGGGGCAGGGCACCAAGAGACCCAGTACTTC.

Many counts were recorded for this clonotype. The chain recombines TRBV10-3 with TRBJ2-1; the D is unclear. Trimming left V 4 bases short and J 7 bases short, with 5 bases between. This CDR3 comprises 11 residues. Germline CDR1 is ENHRY and CDR2 is SYGVKD. CDR3 DNA: TGTGCCATCAGTGTGAGGAATGAGCAGTTCTTC. It is translated as CAISVRNEQFF.

This clonotype was picked up many times. This chain connects TRBV27 to TRBJ1-2; 9 positions match TRBD1. In germline, CDR1 is MNHEY, CDR2 SMNVEV (reference sequence). The CDR3 runs 14 residues. The ends lost 6 bases at V and 2 bases at J; junction bases unmatched: 4. CDR3 in amino acids: CASRWTGANYGYTF. The CDR3 DNA follows: TGTGCCAGCAGGTGGACAGGGGCAAACTATGGCTACACCTTC.

This sequence joins TRBV13 and TRBJ1-3, with D uncertain. This CDR3 has 17 amino acids. CDR1 is PRHDT and CDR2 is FYEKMQ in the germline V gene (reference sequence). V was shortened by 5 bases and J by 2 bases, with 19 bases between the two germline ends. Here the CDR3 DNA reads TGTGCCAGCAGCGCCCTCTGGGAGGGAAAAACTGGAAACACCATATATTTT. Amino acid sequence: CASSALWEGKTGNTIYF.

Many counts were recorded for this clonotype. The chain recombines TRBV19 with TRBJ1-1; D might be TRBD1 (5 bases). The germline CDR1 and CDR2 sequences are LNHDA and SQIVND (reference sequence). V was clipped by 5 bases and J by 1 base, with 14 bases between them. CDR3 length: 15 residues. CDR3 in DNA: TGTGCCAGTAGTGGATTCGGGAGGGGGAACACTGAAGCTTTCTTT. Its translation: CASSGFGRGNTEAFF.